The 12 T cell receptor beta chains given below trace back to one sample, sequenced in a study of siplizumab effects on memory and regulatory T cells. The antigens these receptors bind are not known. The mixed lymphocyte reaction cells were held in coculture (37°C) for around six days. Some clones are missing from TCRdb's copy, which holds only in-frame ones; the method was immunoSEQ multiplex PCR. The sample includes 9,500 to 10,000 clones, approximately 42% of them seen just once. Sequencing was performed on CFSE-low (dividing) CD4+ T cells sorted from an allogeneic mixed lymphocyte reaction. The receptors were gathered from a human donor in good health; the cells came from an allogeneic mixed lymphocyte reaction.

The V and J genes are TRBV7-9 and TRBJ2-7; 8 nucleotides align to TRBD1. Germline trimming cut 7 bases from V and 2 bases from J; bases unmatched to any gene: 7. The CDR3 runs to 14 residues. The germline CDR1 and CDR2 sequences are SEHNR and FQNEAQ (reference sequence). The CDR3 protein is CASTNLDRAYEQYF. The CDR3 nucleotides are TGTGCCAGCACCAATCTGGACAGGGCCTACGAGCAGTACTTC.

This chain uses TRBV9 with TRBJ2-1; D uncertain. The CDR3 spans 14 residues. The germline V and J ends were trimmed by 4 bases and 8 bases, with 16 bases remaining between them. CDR1 SGDLS and CDR2 YYNGEE come from the germline V gene. The CDR3 here is CASSPSLRLHEQFF. Written as DNA, the CDR3 is TGTGCCAGCAGCCCATCCCTTAGGTTACATGAGCAGTTCTTC.

This clone is medium-sized (0.01 to 0.1%) within its sample. The chain links TRBV18 to TRBJ2-1, with TRBD2 identical over 7 bases. V shed 4 bases and J 9 bases; nucleotides not matched to a gene: 9. Looked up from germline, CDR1 is KGHSH and CDR2 is LQKENI. The CDR3 loop spans 14 amino acids. CDR3 nucleotides: TGTGCCAGCTCACTGGGAGGGGCATATAGTGAGCAGTTCTTC. This sequence encodes CASSLGGAYSEQFF.

J is TRBJ2-2 and V is TRBV30; D is ambiguous. Germline V lookup: CDR1 GTSNPN, CDR2 SVGIG (reference sequence). This CDR3 has 15 amino acids. V was trimmed by 0 bases and J by 5 bases, leaving 13 bases between them. CDR3 protein: CAWSVRVFGTGELFF. CDR3 bases: TGTGCCTGGAGTGTACGGGTGTTTGGGACCGGGGAGCTGTTTTTT.

CDR3 nucleotide sequence: TGCGCCAGCAGCCAAGATATAATAAAGACCCCTAGTTCCTATAATTCACCCCTCCACTTT. Residues: CASSQDIIKTPSSYNSPLHF. The chain links TRBV4-1 to TRBJ1-6; D ambiguous. The V end lost 0 bases, the J end lost 1 base, and 19 bases lay between the germline ends. Germline CDR1 MGHRA, CDR2 YSYEKL. There are 20 residues in the CDR3.

This clone has a handful of counts. The V gene is TRBV5-6, the J gene TRBJ1-2, with TRBD1 as a possible D gene (5 bases). Trimming removed 4 bases at V and 4 bases at J, with 11 bases between. Germline values: CDR1 SGHDT, CDR2 YYEEEE. The CDR3 consists of 13 residues. CDR3 sequence: CASSPAGVYGYTF. The CDR3 DNA is TGTGCCAGCAGCCCGGCGGGGGTCTATGGCTACACCTTC.

The chain uses TRBV18 and TRBJ2-7; 8 nucleotides agree with TRBD2. Germline trimming cut 2 bases from V and 1 base from J; bases unmatched to any gene: 4. There are 15 residues in the CDR3. The germline V gene has CDR1 KGHSH and CDR2 LQKENI. The CDR3 bases are TGTGCCAGCTCACCATCGGCTAGCGGGTCCTACGAGCAGTACTTC. Protein product: CASSPSASGSYEQYF.

The rearrangement joins TRBV19 to TRBJ2-6; perhaps TRBD2 as D (5 bases). Per the germline V gene, CDR1 is LNHDA and CDR2 is SQIVND (reference sequence). The CDR3 sequence is 16 residues long. With 6 bases removed from V and 0 bases from J, the gap between germline ends came to 12 bases. The CDR3 spells CASRREDLSGANVLTF. In nucleotides, the CDR3 is TGTGCCAGTAGGAGGGAAGACCTCTCTGGGGCCAACGTCCTGACTTTC.

This clone is classed as medium-sized (0.01 to 0.1%). The V and J genes are TRBV11-3 and TRBJ1-1; TRBD1 matches at 7 bases. The germline CDR1 and CDR2 sequences are SGHNT and YENEEA. CDR3 length: 17 residues. With V trimmed by 5 bases and J by 0 bases, 12 bases remained unmatched. The CDR3 region has the DNA TGTGCCAGCAGCCATGTGCGGGACAGAATCATGAACACTGAAGCTTTCTTT. It codes for CASSHVRDRIMNTEAFF.

The rearrangement uses TRBV5-1 and TRBJ2-1, with 13 bases lining up with TRBD2. Germline V gene data show CDR1 as SGHRS and CDR2 as YFSETQ. The V and J ends lost 0 bases and 7 bases, in that order; junction bases with no gene match: 4. This CDR3 is built from 16 residues. Here the CDR3 reads CASSLVVLAGGNEQFF. CDR3 nucleotide sequence: TGCGCCAGCAGCTTGGTTGTACTAGCGGGAGGGAATGAGCAGTTCTTC.

This clone is categorized as medium-sized. V gene TRBV7-2 combines with J gene TRBJ2-7, with a possible D match to TRBD1 (5 bases). Trimming removed 3 bases at V and 2 bases at J, with 8 bases between. Germline CDR1 SGHTA, CDR2 FQGNSA. The CDR3 has 13 amino acids. The CDR3 bases are TGTGCCAGCAGCTTGACAGCCACCTACGAGCAGTACTTC. Protein product: CASSLTATYEQYF.

This clone was counted only a few times. This rearrangement joins TRBV6-5 to TRBJ1-5, with 8 bases that match TRBD1. This CDR3 is 15 amino acids long. V dropped 4 bases and J dropped 3; count of bases not matched to a gene: 5. Germline V gene lookup returns CDR1 MNHEY and CDR2 SVGAGI. The CDR3 DNA is TGTGCCAGCAGTTTGGGACAGGCGTTCAATCAGCCCCAGCATTTT. This gives the protein CASSLGQAFNQPQHF.